This T cell receptor (beta chain) is drawn from a study of OX40 agonist ivuxolimab in advanced cancers. Study-level points and caveats: Clonal expansion by week 6 occurred in CD4+ and CD8+ blood T cells (at 0.1 to 3.0 mg/kg). The study found that CD8+ T cells averaged more expanded clones than CD4+.

A word on this clone: Its target is not known.

Using immunoSEQ multiplex PCR, the repertoire was profiled, and TCRdb retains in-frame clones only, with some absent. The sample carries some 64,000 clones, roughly 87% recorded once. Trimming left V 5 bases short and J 7 bases short, with 17 bases between. Germline lookup yields CDR1 SGHVS and CDR2 FNYEAQ. The CDR3 contains 15 residues. The clonotype comes from an adult with an advanced solid tumor such as melanoma, head and neck, liver or kidney cancer. This chain joins TRBV7-6 and TRBJ1-4; D call uncertain. Sequenced material: CD4+ or CD8+ T cells sorted from blood, taken in a trial of the OX40 agonist ivuxolimab. In DNA, the CDR3 is TGTGCCAGCAGCCCCACGGTCGAGAAGGGTGAAAAACTGTTTTTT. Protein sequence: CASSPTVEKGEKLFF. The whole variable domain, remainder taken from reference TRBV7-6 and TRBJ1-4, is GAGVSQSPRYKVTKRGQDVALRCDPISGHVSLYWYRQALGQGPEFLTYFNYEAQQDKSGLPNDRFSAERPEGSISTLTIQRTEQRDSAMYRCASSPTVEKGEKLFFGSGTQLSVL.